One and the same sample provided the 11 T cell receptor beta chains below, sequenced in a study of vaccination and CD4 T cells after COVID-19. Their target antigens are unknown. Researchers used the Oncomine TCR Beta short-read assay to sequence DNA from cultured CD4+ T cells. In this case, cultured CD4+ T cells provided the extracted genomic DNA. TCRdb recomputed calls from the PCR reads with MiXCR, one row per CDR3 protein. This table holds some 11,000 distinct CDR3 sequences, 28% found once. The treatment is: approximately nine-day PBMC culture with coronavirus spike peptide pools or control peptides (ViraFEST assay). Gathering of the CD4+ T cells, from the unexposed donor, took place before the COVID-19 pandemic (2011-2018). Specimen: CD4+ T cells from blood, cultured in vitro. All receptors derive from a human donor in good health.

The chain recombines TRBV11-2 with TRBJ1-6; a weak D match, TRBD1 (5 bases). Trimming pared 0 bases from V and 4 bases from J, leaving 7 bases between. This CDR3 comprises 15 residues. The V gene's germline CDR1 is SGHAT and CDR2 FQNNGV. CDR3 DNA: TGTGCCAGCAGCTTAGATGCAGGGTATAATTCACCCCTCCACTTT. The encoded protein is CASSLDAGYNSPLHF.

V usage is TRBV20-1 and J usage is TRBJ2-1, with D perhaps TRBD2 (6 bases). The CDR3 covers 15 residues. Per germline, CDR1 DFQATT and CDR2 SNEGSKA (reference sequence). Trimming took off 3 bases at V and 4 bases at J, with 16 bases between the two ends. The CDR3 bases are TGCAGTGCTAGGTCTGTAGCGGACGCTTACAATGAGCAGTTCTTC. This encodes CSARSVADAYNEQFF.

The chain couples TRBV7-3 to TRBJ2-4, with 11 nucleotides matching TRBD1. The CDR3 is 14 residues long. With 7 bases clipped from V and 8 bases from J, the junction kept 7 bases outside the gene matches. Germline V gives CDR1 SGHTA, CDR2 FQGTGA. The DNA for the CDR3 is TGTGCCAGCACTCAGGACAGGGGGCCGTACATTCAGTACTTC. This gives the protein CASTQDRGPYIQYF.

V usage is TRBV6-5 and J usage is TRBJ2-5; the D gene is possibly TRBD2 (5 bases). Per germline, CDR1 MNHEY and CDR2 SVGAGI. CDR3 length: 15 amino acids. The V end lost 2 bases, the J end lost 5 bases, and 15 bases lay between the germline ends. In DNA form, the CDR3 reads TGTGCCAGCAGTTACGACTCTAAAGAGGGCGAGACCCAGTACTTC. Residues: CASSYDSKEGETQYF.

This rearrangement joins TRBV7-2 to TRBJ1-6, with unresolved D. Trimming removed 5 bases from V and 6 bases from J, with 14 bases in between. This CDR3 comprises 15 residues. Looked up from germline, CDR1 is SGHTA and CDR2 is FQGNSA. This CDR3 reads CASSPSPPPNSPLHF. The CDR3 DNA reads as TGTGCCAGCAGCCCCTCCCCGCCTCCTAATTCACCCCTCCACTTT.

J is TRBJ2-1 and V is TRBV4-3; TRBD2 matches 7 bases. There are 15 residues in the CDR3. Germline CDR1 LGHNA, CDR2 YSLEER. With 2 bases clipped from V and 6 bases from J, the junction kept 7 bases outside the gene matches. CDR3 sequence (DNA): TGCGCCAGCAGCCAACGGTCGGGAGGCCCCAATGAGCAGTTCTTC. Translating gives CASSQRSGGPNEQFF.

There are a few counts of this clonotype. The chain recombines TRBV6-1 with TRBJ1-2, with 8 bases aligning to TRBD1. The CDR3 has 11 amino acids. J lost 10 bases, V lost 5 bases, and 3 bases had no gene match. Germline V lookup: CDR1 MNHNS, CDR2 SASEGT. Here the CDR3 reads CASSQDRAYTF. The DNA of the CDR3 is TGTGCCAGCAGTCAGGACAGGGCCTACACCTTC.

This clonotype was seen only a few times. CDR3 sequence (DNA): TGTGCCAGCAGCTCCATGAGACTAGCGGGTAGCTCCTACGAGCAGTACTTC. Encoded protein: CASSSMRLAGSSYEQYF. The chain combines TRBV7-2 with TRBJ2-7, with 10 bases aligning to TRBD2. The CDR3 covers 17 residues. Germline V gene sequence: CDR1 SGHTA, CDR2 FQGNSA. The trim removed 4 bases at V and 0 bases at J, leaving 9 bases unmatched.

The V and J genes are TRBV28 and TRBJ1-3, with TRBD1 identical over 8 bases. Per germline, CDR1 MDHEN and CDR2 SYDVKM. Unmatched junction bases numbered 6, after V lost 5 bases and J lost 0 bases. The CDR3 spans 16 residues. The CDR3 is CASSTRQGNSGNTIYF. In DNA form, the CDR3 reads TGTGCCAGCAGTACTCGACAGGGGAACTCTGGAAACACCATATATTTT. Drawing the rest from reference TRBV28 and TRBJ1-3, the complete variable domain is DVKVTQSSRYLVKRTGEKVFLECVQDMDHENMFWYRQDPGLGLRLIYFSYDVKMKEKGDIPEGYSVSREKKERFSLILESASTNQTSMYLCASSTRQGNSGNTIYFGEGSWLTVV.

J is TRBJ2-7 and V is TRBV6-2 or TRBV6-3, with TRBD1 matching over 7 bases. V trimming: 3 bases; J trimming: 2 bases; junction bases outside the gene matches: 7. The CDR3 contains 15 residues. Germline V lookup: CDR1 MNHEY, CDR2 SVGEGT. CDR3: CASSYRGTAPYEQYF. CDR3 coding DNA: TGTGCCAGCAGTTATCGAGGGACAGCGCCCTACGAGCAGTACTTC.

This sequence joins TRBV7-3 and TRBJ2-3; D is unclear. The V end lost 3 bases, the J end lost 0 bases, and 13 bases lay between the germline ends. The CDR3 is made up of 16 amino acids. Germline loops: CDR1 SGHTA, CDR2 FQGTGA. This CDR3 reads CASSFDLRFSTDTQYF. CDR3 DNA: TGTGCCAGCAGCTTCGACCTGCGGTTCAGCACAGATACGCAGTATTTT.